What follows are 23 T cell receptor beta chains derived from one specimen sequenced in a study of T cell responses to AZD1222 COVID-19 vaccine. Profiled with immunoSEQ multiplex PCR; TCRdb holds only in-frame clones, not every one. The table has 110,000 or so clones, roughly 87% seen once. The sequenced sample was peripheral blood, obtained 28 days after the second AZD1222 dose. The receptors come from an adult who received the AZD1222 COVID-19 vaccine.

This rearrangement joins TRBV5-4 to TRBJ2-5; D may be TRBD2 (7 bases). Germline CDR1 SGHNT, CDR2 YYREEE (reference sequence). CDR3 length: 12 amino acids. Trimming pared 3 bases from V and 6 bases from J, leaving 9 bases between. DNA of the CDR3: TGTGCCAGCAGCTGGGGGGGGCAGACCCAGTACTTC. Translating it yields CASSWGGQTQYF. The variable domain in full, completed from reference TRBV5-4 and TRBJ2-5, reads ETGVTQSPTHLIKTRGQQVTLRCSSQSGHNTVSWYQQALGQGPQFIFQYYREEENGRGNFPPRFSGLQFPNYSSELNVNALELDDSALYLCASSWGGQTQYFGPGTRLLVL.

The V call is TRBV19, the J call TRBJ1-4; the D gene is possibly TRBD1 (5 bases). CDR3 size: 15 residues. V shed 1 base and J shed 0 bases, with 6 bases lying between them. CDR1 LNHDA and CDR2 SQIVND come from the germline V gene (reference sequence). CDR3 sequence (DNA): TGTGCCAGTAGTATAGGGGGGACAACTAATGAAAAACTGTTTTTT. Its protein is CASSIGGTTNEKLFF.

This chain uses TRBV24-1 with TRBJ2-5; no reliable D call. The V gene's germline CDR1 is KGHDR and CDR2 SFDVKD. Trimming stripped 1 base from V and 5 bases from J, with 4 bases between. This CDR3 comprises 12 residues. This CDR3 reads CATSDLRETQYF. The CDR3 nucleotides are TGTGCCACCAGTGATTTACGGGAGACCCAGTACTTC.

The genes are TRBV5-6 and TRBJ2-7; 10 bases match TRBD2. The V gene end was trimmed by 1 base and the J gene end by 5 bases; junction bases not matched to a gene: 6. Germline V gives CDR1 SGHDT, CDR2 YYEEEE. This CDR3 is 15 amino acids long. The CDR3 DNA follows: TGTGCCAGCAGCTTGAGTGGGACTAGCGACCACGAGCAGTACTTC. Translating it yields CASSLSGTSDHEQYF. Drawing the rest from reference TRBV5-6 and TRBJ2-7, the complete variable domain is DAGVTQSPTHLIKTRGQQVTLRCSPKSGHDTVSWYQQALGQGPQFIFQYYEEEERQRGNFPDRFSGHQFPNYSSELNVNALLLGDSALYLCASSLSGTSDHEQYFGPGTRLTVT.

The chain uses TRBV29-1 and TRBJ1-1; D may be TRBD1 (5 bases). CDR3 size: 13 residues. V dropped 6 bases and J dropped 5 bases, with 16 bases sitting between them. The germline V gene has CDR1 SQVTM and CDR2 ANQGSEA. The CDR3 sequence: CSVMASGNTEAFF. The CDR3 coding sequence is TGCAGCGTGATGGCCTCAGGGAATACTGAAGCTTTCTTT. Complete variable domain (other parts from reference TRBV29-1 and TRBJ1-1): SAVISQKPSRDICQRGTSLTIQCQVDSQVTMMFWYRQQPGQSLTLIATANQGSEATYESGFVIDKFPISRPNLTFSTLTVSNMSPEDSSIYLCSVMASGNTEAFFGQGTRLTVV.

This chain joins TRBV9 and TRBJ2-3; 12 nucleotides line up with TRBD2. The J segment lost 6 bases and the V segment lost 3 bases, leaving 2 bases of the junction unmatched. The V gene's germline CDR1 is SGDLS and CDR2 YYNGEE. This CDR3 region has 14 residues. This chain's CDR3 is CASSGGLAGDTQYF. Written as DNA, the CDR3 is TGTGCCAGCAGCGGGGGACTAGCGGGTGATACGCAGTATTTT.

This chain links TRBV19 with TRBJ1-3; TRBD1 agrees at 7 bases. This CDR3 is built from 14 residues. Trimming took 6 bases from V and 2 from J; bases not matched to a gene: 4. Germline-derived CDR1 and CDR2 are LNHDA and SQIVND (reference sequence). CDR3 amino acids: CASSVTGAGNTIYF. CDR3 in DNA: TGTGCCAGTAGCGTAACAGGGGCTGGAAACACCATATATTTT.

The chain combines TRBV27 with TRBJ2-7; perhaps TRBD2 as D (6 bases). With 0 bases removed from V and 0 bases from J, the gap between germline ends came to 15 bases. The CDR3 loop spans 17 amino acids. Germline V gene sequence: CDR1 MNHEY, CDR2 SMNVEV (reference sequence). The CDR3 protein is CASSLSVGGTSSYEQYF. CDR3 DNA: TGTGCCAGCAGTTTATCAGTTGGCGGGACCTCCTCCTACGAGCAGTACTTC.

This chain links TRBV27 with TRBJ1-1; 7 bases match TRBD1. This CDR3 is 14 amino acids long. From germline, CDR1 is MNHEY and CDR2 SMNVEV (reference sequence). V gave up 7 bases and J gave up 0 bases; unmatched junction bases: 5. CDR3 sequence: CASKTGQVNTEAFF. The CDR3 DNA follows: TGTGCCAGCAAAACCGGACAGGTGAACACTGAAGCTTTCTTT.

For this clone: Compared with germline, one end of the junction differs, possibly owing to a read error. This chain joins TRBV5-1 and TRBJ1-1; D gene ambiguous. Per the germline V gene, CDR1 is SGHRS and CDR2 is YFSETQ. The CDR3 is 15 residues long. The CDR3, as DNA: TGCGCCAGCAGCTTGGTAAACACAGTGAACACTGAAGCTTTTTTT. This encodes CASSLVNTVNTEAFF.

The genes are TRBV19 and TRBJ2-7, with D possibly being TRBD1 or TRBD2 (5 bases each). With 1 base removed from V and 3 bases from J, the gap between germline ends came to 10 bases. Germline V gene lookup returns CDR1 LNHDA and CDR2 SQIVND (reference sequence). The CDR3 loop spans 14 amino acids. The CDR3 coding sequence is TGTGCCAGTAGTATAGTTGAGGGGATCTACGAGCAGTACTTC. It yields the protein CASSIVEGIYEQYF.

The rearrangement uses TRBV3-1 (or the pseudogene TRBV3-2) and TRBJ1-3, with D uncertain. Germline V gives CDR1 LGHDT, CDR2 YNNKEL (reference sequence). V was clipped by 3 bases and J by 1 base, with 7 bases between them. The CDR3 is 14 residues long. The DNA for the CDR3 is TGTGCCAGCAGCCAGAAGGGTTCTGGAAACACCATATATTTT. This sequence encodes CASSQKGSGNTIYF.

The chain carries TRBV7-3 and TRBJ2-1, with D perhaps TRBD1 (5 bases). CDR1 is SGHTA and CDR2 is FQGTGA in the germline V gene. Trimming left V 4 bases short and J 5 bases short, with 6 bases between. This CDR3 comprises 12 residues. CDR3 sequence reads: CASSSDNNEQFF. CDR3 DNA: TGTGCCAGCAGCTCGGACAACAATGAGCAGTTCTTC.

To note about this clone: The junction shows a germline mismatch at one end, possibly a read error. The genes are TRBV6-5 and TRBJ2-1; D is perhaps TRBD2 (6 bases). The germline V gene has CDR1 MNHEY and CDR2 SVGAGI. The CDR3 totals 14 residues. The CDR3 sequence: CASSYLTSYDEQFF. The CDR3 nucleotides are TGTGCCAGCAGTTACCTTACTAGCTACGATGAGCAGTTCTTC.

The rearrangement uses TRBV6-5 and TRBJ1-1; 9 bases map to TRBD1. After removal of 5 bases from V and 4 bases from J, the junction contained 5 bases not matched to a gene. CDR3 size: 14 residues. Looked up from germline, CDR1 is MNHEY and CDR2 is SVGAGI. The CDR3 protein is CASSRDRDVTEAFF. The CDR3 DNA is TGTGCCAGCAGTAGGGACAGGGATGTCACTGAAGCTTTCTTT.

This chain uses TRBV15 with TRBJ2-7; D may correspond to TRBD1 or TRBD2 (5 bases each). The germline V gene encodes CDR1 LNHNV and CDR2 YYDKDF (reference sequence). The CDR3 is 12 residues long. Trimming took 9 bases from V and 4 from J, leaving 13 bases between them. Here the CDR3 DNA reads TGTGCCACACCGGGACCGATTTACGAGCAGTACTTC. This sequence encodes CATPGPIYEQYF.

The chain is built from TRBV7-8 and TRBJ2-1; TRBD2 matches at 8 bases. Germline loops: CDR1 SGHVS, CDR2 FQNEAQ. V was pared by 2 bases and J by 7 bases, with 4 bases of the junction left unmatched. This CDR3 is 14 amino acids long. CDR3 sequence: CASSLRREVNEQFF. In DNA form, the CDR3 reads TGTGCCAGCAGCTTACGGCGGGAGGTGAATGAGCAGTTCTTC.

This clone appeared once. This sequence joins TRBV5-1 and TRBJ2-7; the D gene is possibly TRBD2 (6 bases). V dropped 0 bases and J dropped 2 bases, with 12 bases sitting between them. Germline-derived CDR1 and CDR2 are SGHRS and YFSETQ. This CDR3 is 15 amino acids long. Here the CDR3 reads CASSLAEGGTYEQYF. The CDR3 DNA is TGCGCCAGCAGCTTGGCCGAGGGAGGAACCTACGAGCAGTACTTC.

The chain joins TRBV5-1 to TRBJ2-1; TRBD2 aligns across 7 bases. Germline V CDR1 and CDR2: SGHRS, YFSETQ. V lost 4 bases, J lost 5 bases, and 15 bases stayed unmatched. This CDR3 has 17 residues. DNA of the CDR3: TGCGCCAGCAGCCCCGCGGGGGACCTCTATTTAAACAATGAGCAGTTCTTC. Protein: CASSPAGDLYLNNEQFF.

The chain recombines TRBV5-4 with TRBJ2-3; D not resolved. The V gene's germline CDR1 is SGHNT and CDR2 YYREEE (reference sequence). There are 16 residues in the CDR3. V lost 0 bases and J 0 bases, leaving 11 bases between the germline ends. The CDR3 DNA sequence: TGTGCCAGCAGCTTGGTAGGGCAGACTAGCACAGATACGCAGTATTTT. It encodes CASSLVGQTSTDTQYF.

V and J are TRBV5-1 and TRBJ2-3; D perhaps matches TRBD2 (5 bases). Germline CDR1 SGHRS, CDR2 YFSETQ. This CDR3 has 17 residues. Trimming took off 3 bases at V and 0 bases at J, with 17 bases between the two ends. CDR3 residues: CASSWGRSGSSTDTQYF. The CDR3, as DNA: TGCGCCAGCAGCTGGGGTCGGAGCGGTTCTAGCACAGATACGCAGTATTTT.

The chain's CDR3 is CASSFNGGNYGYTF. The DNA for the CDR3 is TGTGCCAGCAGTTTTAATGGCGGCAACTATGGCTACACCTTC. V and J are TRBV28 and TRBJ1-2; D remains unclear. V lost 3 bases to trimming and J lost 2 bases, with 10 bases between them. CDR3 length: 14 residues. The germline CDR1 and CDR2 sequences are MDHEN and SYDVKM.

The gene calls are TRBV24-1 and TRBJ2-7, with 12 bases that match TRBD1. This CDR3 spans 15 amino acids. CDR1 is KGHDR, CDR2 SFDVKD, per germline. V lost 4 bases to trimming and J lost 7 bases; unmatched junction nucleotides: 7. CDR3 residues: CATSEAGTGGKEQYF. CDR3 in DNA: TGTGCCACCAGTGAAGCCGGGACAGGGGGCAAGGAGCAGTACTTC.